This note documents a single T cell receptor beta chain sequence. As originally analysed: By means of reference gene primer amplification, nucleated cell counts were estimated. Profiling relied on immunoSEQ multiplex PCR, and the TCRdb table lists in-frame clones only, not all of them. Clone size and the V and J calls come from that table; the DNA yielded D and trimming. The sample has under 450,000 clones; approximately 86% are singletons. The CDR3 totals 15 residues. These data are taken from a study of blood T cell repertoires in COVID-19. As for the study in general: Sites across the United States, Italy and Spain contributed samples from acute and convalescent COVID-19. In each case, the material was cDNA or gDNA derived from T cells, B-cell-depleted T cells, or PBMCs.

The chain has TRBV21-1 and TRBJ2-7; TRBD1, as called in the table, went unchecked against the DNA. TRBV21-1 is a pseudogene segment. The sequencing sample was made of peripheral blood. The TCR originated in a woman aged 55-70 years with COVID-19, enrolled during active disease. The CDR3 bases are TGTGCCAGCACAAGGGGACAGTTAAGCTCCTACGAGCAGTACTTC. Its translation is CASTRGQLSSYEQYF.